The T cell receptor (beta chain) described here comes from a study of cytomegalovirus exposure and HLA in healthy donors. A multiplex PCR was run with 60 Vbeta primers and 13 Jbeta primers. Profiled with immunoSEQ multiplex PCR; TCRdb holds only in-frame clones, not every one. Counted here are about 140,000 clones, 75% to 85% occurring once; the ten biggest clones make up approximately 8.1%. Germline lookup yields CDR1 KGHSH and CDR2 LQKENI. V was shortened by 4 bases and J by 2 bases, with 11 bases between the two germline ends. The length of the CDR3 is 14 residues. The chain has TRBV18 and TRBJ1-1; a possible D gene is TRBD1 (6 bases). Source material: PBMCs. The source is a woman aged 45-65 years in good health and CMV-seropositive. Here the CDR3 reads CASSRDRTNTEAFF. CDR3 sequence (DNA): TGTGCCAGCTCACGAGACAGGACCAACACTGAAGCTTTCTTT.